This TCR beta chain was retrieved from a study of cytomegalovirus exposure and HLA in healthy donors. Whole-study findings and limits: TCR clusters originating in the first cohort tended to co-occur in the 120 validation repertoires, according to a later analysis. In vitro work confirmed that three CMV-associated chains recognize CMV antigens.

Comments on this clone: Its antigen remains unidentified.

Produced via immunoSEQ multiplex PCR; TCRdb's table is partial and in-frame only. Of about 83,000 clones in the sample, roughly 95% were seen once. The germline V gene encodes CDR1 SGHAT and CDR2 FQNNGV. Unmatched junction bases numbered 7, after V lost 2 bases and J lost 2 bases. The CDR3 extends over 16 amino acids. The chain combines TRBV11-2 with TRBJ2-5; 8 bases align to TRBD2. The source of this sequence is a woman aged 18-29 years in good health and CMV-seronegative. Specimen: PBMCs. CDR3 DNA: TGTGCCAGCAGCTTACAATTAGCGGGAACTCAAGAGACCCAGTACTTC. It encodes CASSLQLAGTQETQYF.